A selection of T cell receptor beta chains follows, all from one sample in a study of memory CD4+ T cells and cytomegalovirus serostatus. TCRdb keeps only in-frame clones here, not all; method: immunoSEQ multiplex PCR. The sample holds 25,000 or so clones, more than 75% seen once. Specimen: memory CD4+ T cells from blood. The receptors were sampled from an adult in good health and CMV-seronegative. Both conserved end residues are part of each CDR3. A D gene is named only where the DNA matches it firmly.

V gene: TRBV6-5; D gene: NA; J gene: TRBJ2-1; CDR3 protein: CASCRGAVGRNEQFF
V gene: TRBV29-1; D gene: NA; J gene: TRBJ1-5; CDR3 protein: CSVRQGTNSNQPQHF
V gene: TRBV29-1; D gene: TRBD1; J gene: TRBJ1-1; CDR3 protein: CSVEGTGGTEAFF
V gene: TRBV7-3; D gene: TRBD1; J gene: TRBJ1-1; CDR3 protein: CASRRTGNTEAFF
V gene: TRBV7-9; D gene: NA; J gene: TRBJ1-1; CDR3 protein: CASSLGGRDNTEAFF
V gene: TRBV7-2; D gene: NA; J gene: TRBJ2-3; CDR3 protein: CASSSFPRGTDTQYF
V gene: TRBV27; D gene: NA; J gene: TRBJ2-7; CDR3 protein: CASSWLTGNEQYF
V gene: TRBV6-5; D gene: NA; J gene: TRBJ2-7; CDR3 protein: CASSLQAGVRDEQYF
V gene: TRBV27; D gene: NA; J gene: TRBJ2-5; CDR3 protein: CASSSRDGGTETQYF
V gene: TRBV7-8; D gene: NA; J gene: TRBJ1-1; CDR3 protein: CASSLPALGTEAFF
V gene: TRBV5-5; D gene: NA; J gene: TRBJ1-2; CDR3 protein: CASSLAWSGLRNGYTF
V gene: TRBV7-9; D gene: NA; J gene: TRBJ1-1; CDR3 protein: CASSLEWANTEAFF
V gene: TRBV5-6; D gene: NA; J gene: TRBJ1-2; CDR3 protein: CASSFLGSGYTF
V gene: TRBV7-7; D gene: TRBD1; J gene: TRBJ2-1; CDR3 protein: CASSFGTGDEQFF
V gene: TRBV6-1; D gene: NA; J gene: TRBJ1-2; CDR3 protein: CASSERRGASGYTF
V gene: TRBV19; D gene: NA; J gene: TRBJ1-1; CDR3 protein: CASSRDTGNTEAFF
V gene: TRBV2; D gene: TRBD2; J gene: TRBJ2-6; CDR3 protein: CASRLAGAGANVLTF
V gene: TRBV28; D gene: NA; J gene: TRBJ1-2; CDR3 protein: CASSRDSSNYGYTF
V gene: TRBV6-5; D gene: NA; J gene: TRBJ2-3; CDR3 protein: CASGPRDSYTDTQYF
V gene: TRBV28; D gene: NA; J gene: TRBJ2-1; CDR3 protein: CASSGAYNEQFF
V gene: TRBV19; D gene: TRBD2; J gene: TRBJ2-7; CDR3 protein: CASSLNSGASYEQYF
V gene: TRBV5-4; D gene: TRBD2; J gene: TRBJ2-3; CDR3 protein: CASSPGTSGRVADTQYF
V gene: TRBV9; D gene: TRBD2; J gene: TRBJ2-2; CDR3 protein: CASSRGGANTGELFF
V gene: TRBV4-3; D gene: NA; J gene: TRBJ2-4; CDR3 protein: CASSQDKGAGEQYF
V gene: TRBV6-1; D gene: NA; J gene: TRBJ1-1; CDR3 protein: CASSEGGFNTEAFF
V gene: TRBV28; D gene: TRBD2; J gene: TRBJ2-7; CDR3 protein: CASTPGTSGYEQYF
V gene: TRBV12-1; D gene: NA; J gene: TRBJ1-2; CDR3 protein: CASSLLGTAFPVVGYTF
V gene: TRBV5-6; D gene: NA; J gene: TRBJ1-5; CDR3 protein: CASSAGPVSNQPQHF
V gene: TRBV15; D gene: TRBD2; J gene: TRBJ2-7; CDR3 protein: CATSPQGTSGRWYEQYF
V gene: TRBV5-6; D gene: NA; J gene: TRBJ2-3; CDR3 protein: CASSLVAGTDTQYF
V gene: TRBV7-2; D gene: NA; J gene: TRBJ1-6; CDR3 protein: CASGRPGNSPLHF
V gene: TRBV28; D gene: TRBD1; J gene: TRBJ1-1; CDR3 protein: CASREGAVAFF
V gene: TRBV5-1; D gene: TRBD2; J gene: TRBJ2-7; CDR3 protein: CASSLGTSGTYEQYF
V gene: TRBV2; D gene: NA; J gene: TRBJ1-4; CDR3 protein: CATAGVGNEKLFF
V gene: TRBV30; D gene: NA; J gene: TRBJ1-5; CDR3 protein: CAWNRGSGNQPQHF
V gene: TRBV7-2; D gene: NA; J gene: TRBJ2-1; CDR3 protein: CASSSPGLNNEQFF
V gene: TRBV10-1; D gene: NA; J gene: TRBJ1-1; CDR3 protein: CASKEDMNTEAFF
V gene: TRBV6-5; D gene: NA; J gene: TRBJ1-2; CDR3 protein: CASTGQLNYGYTF
V gene: TRBV5-1; D gene: NA; J gene: TRBJ2-7; CDR3 protein: CASSLGTFGVYEQYF
V gene: TRBV11-2; D gene: TRBD1; J gene: TRBJ1-5; CDR3 protein: CASSLGTGGGNQPQHF